The T cell receptor (beta chain) described here comes from a study of T cell clonality in common variable immunodeficiency. Overall study results and limits: What drives increased CVID clonality needs T cell subpopulation sequencing. Compared with controls, CVID subjects had fewer shared TCRbeta clones.

This clone came up many times. Its antigen is not identified. Read sequence stops 3 residues before the CDR3 end, and the germline J gene provides the missing end. The V and J ends lost 0 bases and 3 bases respectively, with 12 bases between them. Germline loops: CDR1 MGHRA, CDR2 YSYEKL. There are 16 residues in the CDR3. Caucasian heritage predominated among both patients and controls. Blood samples were heparinized, about 5 to 9 ml per donor. Profiling relied on immunoSEQ multiplex PCR, and the TCRdb table lists in-frame clones only, not all of them. Listed for the sample are around 39,000 clones, none seen a single time.

Sample: peripheral blood mononuclear cells. This TCR was sampled from a person aged 18 to 75 in good health. This sequence joins TRBV4-1 and TRBJ2-1; D ambiguous. The CDR3: CASSQDLASIYNEQFF. The CDR3 bases that were read are TGCGCCAGCAGCCAAGATCTGGCTAGTATCTACAATGAG.